This T cell receptor (beta chain) appears in the sequencing data of a study of shared clonotypes between healthy human individuals. Measured with immunoSEQ multiplex PCR; TCRdb has only the in-frame clones, and not every one. The table lists over 2,000,000 clones, 90% to 95% of them singletons. Naive CD8 cells comprised CD45RO-negative, CCR7-positively selected cells, excluding terminally differentiated effector memory CD45RA+ cells. The sample was naive CD8+ T cells from PBMCs. The TCR comes from a man aged 18 to 35 in good health. Some clones in this sample may be carry-over from other donors' samples.

CDR3 protein: CASSVETGLVLGPGTQYF. The CDR3 nucleotides are TGTGCCAGCAGTGTGGAGACAGGGCTGGTTCTGGGGCCTGGGACCCAGTACTTC. V is TRBV25-1 and J is TRBJ2-5, with 7 bases fitting TRBD1. V lost 4 bases, J lost 7 bases, and 21 bases stayed unmatched. CDR1 MGHDK and CDR2 SYGVNS come from the germline V gene. The CDR3 is 18 amino acids.